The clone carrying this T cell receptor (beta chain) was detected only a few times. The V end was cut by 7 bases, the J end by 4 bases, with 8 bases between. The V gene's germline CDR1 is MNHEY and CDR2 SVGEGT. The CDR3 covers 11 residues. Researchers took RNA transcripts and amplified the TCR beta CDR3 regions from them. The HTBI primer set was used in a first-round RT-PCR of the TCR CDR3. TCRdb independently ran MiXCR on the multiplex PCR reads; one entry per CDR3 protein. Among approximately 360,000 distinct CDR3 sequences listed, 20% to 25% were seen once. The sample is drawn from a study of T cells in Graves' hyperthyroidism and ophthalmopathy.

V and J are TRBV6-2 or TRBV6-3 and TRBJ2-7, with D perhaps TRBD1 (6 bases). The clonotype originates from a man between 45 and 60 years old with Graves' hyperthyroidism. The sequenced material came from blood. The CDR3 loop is CASTGEYEQYF. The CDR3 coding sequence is TGTGCCAGCACAGGGGAGTACGAGCAGTACTTC.